The sample holds many counts of the clone carrying this TCR beta chain. Antigen unknown. The sample originates from a study of prognosis after radiotherapy for stage I lung cancer. Overall study context: With approximately 13 men and several women, the cohort's median age was approximately 74 years, range roughly 53–84. Alongside stereotactic body radiotherapy, concurrent therapy was given to no patient. Whole-study findings and limits: Lower Shannon entropy after stereotactic body radiation therapy was observed in patients who went on to develop distant metastases. Reportedly, metastasis status was linked to differences in TRBV and TRBJ usage frequencies.

V shed 8 bases and J shed 3 bases, with 19 bases lying between them. The CDR3 covers 16 residues. Germline CDR1 reads MNHNS; CDR2 reads SASEGT. From genomic DNA, TCR beta CDR3 was amplified by two-round multiplex PCR. Amplification in first-round PCR relied on primers specific to each TRBV and TRBJ gene. TCRdb independently ran MiXCR on the multiplex PCR reads; one entry per CDR3 protein. The sample holds around 30,000 distinct CDR3 sequences, about 32% seen once. V is TRBV6-1 and J is TRBJ2-2; D possibly corresponds to TRBD1 (6 bases). The specimen comprised PBMCs, sampled before or after stereotactic body radiation therapy (not recorded which). The source of this sequence is a donor of 50 years or more with non-small cell lung cancer. Here the CDR3 reads CASGSSTGADTGELFF. The CDR3 nucleotides read TGTGCCAGCGGGAGTTCGACAGGTGCGGACACCGGGGAGCTGTTTTTT.